The next 17 T cell receptor beta chains were all read from a single sample in a study of T cell clones after liver transplantation (dated by TCRdb to the late 2010s). Preparation of the library involved the immunoSEQ multiplex PCR assay. TCRdb provides this immuneACCESS table in a form limited to in-frame rearrangements. Some clones are lacking; in checked studies, under half of them reflect an unresolved V gene, and why the rest are absent is not known. For this sample the table gives 8,500 to 10,000 clones, of which over 55% were detected only once. The biggest ten clones account for roughly 22% of the sample. The material was CD8+ T cells from blood, obtained at the approximately 15-month timepoint. The receptors were sampled from a human patient who received a liver transplant. After a transplant, some of the T cells may come from the graft donor.

A remark on this clone: An end of the junction does not agree with germline; a read error may underlie this. The V call is TRBV5-5, the J call TRBJ2-7; D is perhaps TRBD1 (6 bases). This CDR3 comprises 13 residues. The V gene's germline CDR1 is SGHKS and CDR2 YYEKEE (reference sequence). CDR3 in amino acids: CASSWDISNEQYF. CDR3 coding DNA: TGTGCCAGCAGCTGGGACATCTCCAACGAGCAGTACTTC.

The rearrangement links TRBV7-8 to TRBJ2-3; 10 bases agree with TRBD2. V dropped 4 bases and J dropped 2; count of bases not matched to a gene: 12. The germline V gene has CDR1 SGHVS and CDR2 FQNEAQ. This CDR3 contains 18 residues. This chain's CDR3 is CASSSLAGAIYDTDTQYF. CDR3 in DNA: TGTGCCAGCAGCTCTCTAGCGGGGGCCATCTACGACACAGATACGCAGTATTTT. Variable domain in full (rest from reference TRBV7-8 and TRBJ2-3): GAGVSQSPRYKVAKRGQDVALRCDPISGHVSLFWYQQALGQGPEFLTYFQNEAQLDKSGLPSDRFFAERPEGSVSTLKIQRTQQEDSAVYLCASSSLAGAIYDTDTQYFGPGTRLTVL.

The chain recombines TRBV29-1 with TRBJ2-1, with D possibly called TRBD1 or TRBD2 (6 bases each). The CDR3 covers 13 residues. Germline V gene sequence: CDR1 SQVTM, CDR2 ANQGSEA. V shed 8 bases and J shed 1 base, with 12 bases lying between them. The CDR3 protein is CSMEGESYNEQFF. Written as DNA, the CDR3 is TGCAGCATGGAGGGGGAGTCCTACAATGAGCAGTTCTTC.

This chain connects TRBV27 to TRBJ2-3; the match to TRBD2 covers 7 bases. Germline V gene sequence: CDR1 MNHEY, CDR2 SMNVEV (reference sequence). This CDR3 comprises 19 residues. The ends lost 1 base at V and 1 base at J; junction bases unmatched: 14. CDR3 in DNA: TGTGCCAGCAGTTTATTGGTGGGAGGGCCTGGGGTGGGCACAGATACGCAGTATTTT. This sequence encodes CASSLLVGGPGVGTDTQYF.

The chain is built from TRBV7-9 and TRBJ2-1, with 8 bases fitting TRBD2. This CDR3 is built from 15 residues. V lost 8 bases to trimming and J lost 2 bases; unmatched junction nucleotides: 8. CDR1 is SEHNR and CDR2 is FQNEAQ in the germline V gene (reference sequence). The CDR3 sequence: CASGLTSEPYNEQFF. The DNA for the CDR3 is TGTGCCAGCGGGCTGACTAGCGAACCCTACAATGAGCAGTTCTTC. Full variable domain (rest looked up from reference TRBV7-9 and TRBJ2-1): DTGVSQNPRHKITKRGQNVTFRCDPISEHNRLYWYRQTLGQGPEFLTYFQNEAQLEKSRLLSDRFSAERPKGSFSTLEIQRTEQGDSAMYLCASGLTSEPYNEQFFGPGTRLTVL.

V gene TRBV5-1 combines with J gene TRBJ2-7, with D tentatively TRBD1 (6 bases). The CDR3 has 16 residues. V lost 8 bases and J 0 bases, leaving 21 bases between the germline ends. CDR1 is SGHRS and CDR2 is YFSETQ in the germline V gene. CDR3: CARKQTGTFSSYEQYF. The DNA for the CDR3 is TGCGCCAGGAAACAAACCGGGACATTCTCCTCCTACGAGCAGTACTTC.

The chain carries TRBV9 and TRBJ1-5; weak D call: TRBD1 (5 bases). Germline V gene data show CDR1 as SGDLS and CDR2 as YYNGEE. V dropped 0 bases and J dropped 5 bases, with 12 bases sitting between them. The CDR3 spans 15 residues. CDR3 region: CASSVGDSNYQPQHF. CDR3 bases: TGTGCCAGCAGCGTAGGTGACAGTAATTATCAGCCCCAGCATTTT.

The chain has TRBV5-1 and TRBJ2-2, with D possibly matching TRBD1 (5 bases). CDR1 SGHRS and CDR2 YFSETQ come from the germline V gene. Trimming cost V 0 bases and J 9 bases, with 6 bases left between them. The CDR3 loop spans 12 amino acids. CDR3 amino acids: CASSLEDRELFF. The CDR3 coding sequence is TGCGCCAGCAGCTTGGAGGACAGGGAGCTGTTTTTT.

This clone is categorized as large (0.1 to 1%). The chain uses TRBV4-2 and TRBJ2-7; 8 bases align to TRBD1. V shed 3 bases and J 3 bases; nucleotides not matched to a gene: 7. The germline V gene has CDR1 LGHNA and CDR2 YNFKEQ. The CDR3 has 15 amino acids. CDR3 loop: CASSHGTGGDYEQYF. The CDR3 region has the DNA TGTGCCAGCAGCCATGGGACAGGCGGGGACTACGAGCAGTACTTC.

This clone was picked up a small number of times. The V call is TRBV21-1, the J call TRBJ2-4; the table calls TRBD2, which could not be checked here. TRBV21-1 is flagged as a pseudogene. CDR3 length equals 14 residues. As DNA, the CDR3 is TGTGCCAGCAGCAAAAGGCCTAAGGAGTACATTCAGTACTTC. Translated: CASSKRPKEYIQYF.

This clone is deemed medium-sized (0.01 to 0.1%). The chain links TRBV29-1 to TRBJ2-2; TRBD2 might be the D (6 bases). This CDR3 contains 12 residues. Per the germline V gene, CDR1 is SQVTM and CDR2 is ANQGSEA. Trimming removed 6 bases from V and 5 bases from J, with 10 bases in between. The CDR3 DNA reads TGCAGCGTAGAACTAGCTACCGGGGAGCTGTTTTTT. Translation gives CSVELATGELFF.

The V call is TRBV7-8, the J call TRBJ1-2, with 10 bases aligning to TRBD1. Germline V gene lookup returns CDR1 SGHVS and CDR2 FQNEAQ. J gave up 8 bases and V 5 bases, and 8 bases lay outside the gene matches. CDR3 size: 14 residues. CDR3 DNA sequence: TGTGCCAGCAGCACCGGGACAGGGGATCTGGGCTACACCTTC. It translates to CASSTGTGDLGYTF.

This clone was detected only once. The chain joins TRBV21-1 to TRBJ2-1. TRBV21-1 is assigned pseudogene status. The CDR3 loop spans 14 amino acids. The CDR3 DNA is TGTGCCAGCAGCGGCCGGCCGGTCGTGGATGAGCAGTTCTTC. Translation gives CASSGRPVVDEQFF.

Remarks on this clone: One end of the junction varies from germline; a read error may be responsible. The rearrangement uses TRBV5-1 and TRBJ2-7; 10 bases line up with TRBD2. Germline V gene lookup returns CDR1 SGHRS and CDR2 YFSETQ. The length of the CDR3 is 13 residues. CDR3 protein: CASSPGLAEKRDF. Written as DNA, the CDR3 is TGCGCCAGCAGCCCCGGACTAGCGGAAAAAAGGGACTTC.

This clone is labeled as medium-sized. V usage is TRBV6-5 and J usage is TRBJ2-5; D call uncertain. Per germline, CDR1 MNHEY and CDR2 SVGAGI. The CDR3 runs 13 residues. The V end was cut by 0 bases, the J end by 0 bases, with 2 bases between. CDR3 coding DNA: TGTGCCAGCAGTTACTCGAACCAAGAGACCCAGTACTTC. This encodes CASSYSNQETQYF.

This clone appeared a few times. V usage is TRBV14 and J usage is TRBJ2-1, with TRBD1 matching 8 bases. The germline CDR1 and CDR2 sequences are SGHDN and FVKESK. The CDR3 has 15 residues. The V segment lost 3 bases and the J segment 6 bases; nucleotides outside the gene matches: 7. CDR3 nucleotide sequence: TGTGCCAGCAGCCAGATGGCAACAGGGGGCAATGAGCAGTTCTTC. Translated: CASSQMATGGNEQFF.

This chain connects TRBV11-2 to TRBJ1-1; no clear D. The germline V gene encodes CDR1 SGHAT and CDR2 FQNNGV. The germline V and J ends were trimmed by 5 bases and 1 base, with 14 bases remaining between them. CDR3 length equals 15 residues. CDR3 nucleotide sequence: TGTGCCAGCAGCCCAAGACTCGAACCGAACACTGAAGCTTTCTTT. Translating it yields CASSPRLEPNTEAFF. Combining the CDR3 with reference TRBV11-2 and TRBJ1-1 gives the whole variable domain EAGVAQSPRYKIIEKRQSVAFWCNPISGHATLYWYQQILGQGPKLLIQFQNNGVVDDSQLPKDRFSAERLKGVDSTLKIQPAKLEDSAVYLCASSPRLEPNTEAFFGQGTRLTVV.